The 15 T cell receptor beta chains below all came from one sample that was sequenced in a study of T cell responses to AZD1222 COVID-19 vaccine. Method: immunoSEQ multiplex PCR; TCRdb's copy keeps in-frame clones and lacks some. The sample lists 150,000 to 200,000 clones, just over 90% seen once, with approximately 1.2% in the top ten. The source material was peripheral blood, sampled 28 days after the second AZD1222 dose. These receptors were collected from an adult who received the AZD1222 COVID-19 vaccine.

The rearrangement joins TRBV14 to TRBJ1-2; 9 bases are a match to TRBD1. Germline CDR1 SGHDN, CDR2 FVKESK. V lost 5 bases and J lost 2; bases outside the gene matches: 3. This CDR3 region has 14 residues. The CDR3 DNA follows: TGTGCCAGCAGCTCCGGACAGGGGAACTATGGCTACACCTTC. It codes for CASSSGQGNYGYTF.

This chain connects TRBV12-1 to TRBJ2-1; TRBD2 is taken as the D call from the table, unchecked against the DNA. TRBV12-1 constitutes a pseudogene. The CDR3 runs 18 residues. The CDR3 sequence is CASSFAPGLAGGRNEQFF. As DNA, the CDR3 is TGTGCCAGCAGCTTTGCACCGGGACTAGCGGGAGGAAGGAATGAGCAGTTCTTC.

The CDR3 bases are TGTGCTAGTGGCTCCCCTTCCCCTAGGAGCTCCTACGAGCAGTACTTC. This sequence encodes CASGSPSPRSSYEQYF. The gene calls are TRBV12-5 and TRBJ2-7; D call uncertain. Trimming took off 6 bases at V and 0 bases at J, with 18 bases between the two ends. This CDR3 spans 16 amino acids. CDR1 LGHNT and CDR2 FRNRAP come from the germline V gene.

The V call is TRBV2, the J call TRBJ2-2; 7 nucleotides align to TRBD2. CDR1 and CDR2 (germline): SNHLY, FYNNEI. The CDR3 sequence is 16 residues long. After removal of 6 bases from V and 3 bases from J, the junction contained 10 bases not matched to a gene. The CDR3 nucleotides read TGTGCCAGCAGGCGCGGGGCTAGCGGATACACCGGGGAGCTGTTTTTT. This sequence encodes CASRRGASGYTGELFF.

This rearrangement joins TRBV19 to TRBJ2-7; D might be TRBD1 (6 bases). Germline values: CDR1 LNHDA, CDR2 SQIVND (reference sequence). The CDR3 is made up of 13 amino acids. The V end lost 6 bases, the J end lost 2 bases, and 11 bases lay between the germline ends. The CDR3, as DNA: TGTGCCAGTAGCGGACAGCAGCCCTACGAGCAGTACTTC. This encodes CASSGQQPYEQYF.

The V call is TRBV18, the J call TRBJ1-2; D remains ambiguous. The CDR3 is 13 amino acids. Germline V CDR1 and CDR2: KGHSH, LQKENI. V lost 0 bases and J lost 2, with 4 bases in between. Here the CDR3 reads CASSPPKNYGYTF. The CDR3 nucleotides read TGTGCCAGCTCACCACCCAAGAACTATGGCTACACCTTC.

This clone has just a few counts. The chain links TRBV11-2 to TRBJ2-7, with 7 bases aligning to TRBD1. The germline CDR1 and CDR2 sequences are SGHAT and FQNNGV. The junction had 7 bases not matched to a gene; V was cut back by 1 base and J by 4 bases. The CDR3 totals 15 residues. DNA for the CDR3: TGTGCCAGCAGCTTAGCCGTGGACAGGATTTACGAGCAGTACTTC. Protein sequence: CASSLAVDRIYEQYF.

V usage is TRBV7-2 and J usage is TRBJ2-4; 11 nucleotides line up with TRBD1. V lost 0 bases and J lost 1; bases outside the gene matches: 2. Germline V CDR1 and CDR2: SGHTA, FQGNSA. The CDR3 is 17 residues long. In DNA, the CDR3 is TGTGCCAGCAGCTTAGCCGGGACAGGGGGTGCCAAAAACATTCAGTACTTC. This encodes CASSLAGTGGAKNIQYF.

The gene calls are TRBV11-2 and TRBJ2-7, with 12 bases fitting TRBD2. The V gene end was trimmed by 6 bases and the J gene end by 2 bases; junction bases not matched to a gene: 2. The CDR3 sequence is 14 residues long. Looked up from germline, CDR1 is SGHAT and CDR2 is FQNNGV. The CDR3: CASRGLAGTYEQYF. DNA for the CDR3: TGTGCCAGCAGGGGACTAGCGGGCACCTACGAGCAGTACTTC.

This chain's CDR3 is CASSLTGGLGYTF. The CDR3 nucleotides are TGTGCCAGCAGTTTGACAGGGGGTTTAGGCTACACCTTC. The chain links TRBV27 to TRBJ1-2; TRBD1 agrees at 9 bases. CDR3 size: 13 residues. J lost 8 bases, V lost 3 bases, and 4 bases had no gene match. Germline V gene data show CDR1 as MNHEY and CDR2 as SMNVEV (reference sequence).

The V and J genes are TRBV7-9 and TRBJ2-1; TRBD2 aligns across 8 bases. Germline CDR1 SEHNR, CDR2 FQNEAQ (reference sequence). This CDR3 has 15 residues. With 5 bases clipped from V and 6 bases from J, the junction kept 9 bases outside the gene matches. CDR3 in DNA: TGTGCCAGCAGCAGCGTAGCGGGGAGGGCCAATGAGCAGTTCTTC. Its translation: CASSSVAGRANEQFF.

V and J are TRBV2 and TRBJ2-5; the D gene is possibly TRBD2 (5 bases). The germline gives CDR1 SNHLY, CDR2 FYNNEI. Trimming took 5 bases from V and 1 from J, leaving 14 bases between them. The CDR3 length is 15 residues. The CDR3 protein is CASSTGARGQETQYF. The DNA of the CDR3 is TGTGCCAGCAGTACCGGCGCACGGGGCCAAGAGACCCAGTACTTC.

This sequence joins TRBV28 and TRBJ2-7, with TRBD2 matching over 7 bases. The junction had 3 bases not matched to a gene; V was cut back by 10 bases and J by 0 bases. CDR1 and CDR2 from the germline V gene are MDHEN and SYDVKM. The CDR3 is 12 amino acids. CDR3: CATGDYSYEQYF. In DNA, the CDR3 is TGTGCCACCGGGGACTACTCCTACGAGCAGTACTTC.

This clone has only a few counts. The chain couples TRBV4-1 to TRBJ1-6; 9 bases agree with TRBD1. Per the germline V gene, CDR1 is MGHRA and CDR2 is YSYEKL. The J segment lost 6 bases and the V segment lost 4 bases, leaving 7 bases of the junction unmatched. The CDR3 extends over 16 amino acids. The CDR3 is CASSPFTGQGNSPLHF. CDR3 DNA: TGCGCCAGCAGCCCCTTTACGGGACAGGGTAATTCACCCCTCCACTTT.

V gene TRBV7-9 combines with J gene TRBJ1-2, with 9 bases matching TRBD1. The ends lost 5 bases at V and 0 bases at J; junction bases unmatched: 7. CDR3 length: 16 amino acids. CDR1 SEHNR and CDR2 FQNEAQ come from the germline V gene (reference sequence). The CDR3 loop reads CASSHWDRAPNYGYTF. The CDR3 DNA is TGTGCCAGCAGCCATTGGGACAGGGCACCTAACTATGGCTACACCTTC.